A single TCR beta chain is shown here with its context. Antigen unknown. This record belongs to a study of T cell responses to AZD1222 COVID-19 vaccine. Study-level points and caveats: None of the repertoires were sampled until the peak T cell response had passed. Mostly white British, mostly female donors; authors suggested clonal diversity may be underestimated. Reports indicate that nearly half of spike-specific TCRs are directed at unmutated variant regions. The span of vaccine-associated CD4 TCRs extended across spike, with dominance at 160-218 and 743-854.

Clones were sequenced by immunoSEQ multiplex PCR, and TCRdb holds only the in-frame ones, with some missing. The sample yields about 130,000 clones, about 90% seen once. The trim removed 7 bases at V and 10 bases at J, leaving 11 bases unmatched. Germline CDR1 reads MNHEY; CDR2 reads SVGAGI. The CDR3 runs to 13 residues. The receptor was isolated from an adult in good health. The sequences come from peripheral blood, collected on day 0 of MenACWY control vaccination. This sequence joins TRBV6-5 and TRBJ1-1; TRBD1 matches 8 bases. The CDR3 here is CASIVDRVFGAFF. The CDR3 DNA reads TGTGCCAGCATTGTGGACAGGGTGTTCGGAGCTTTCTTT.